What follows are 17 T cell receptor beta chains derived from one specimen sequenced in a study of early T cells in non-severe SARS-CoV-2 infection. MiXCR, run by TCRdb on the 5' RACE reads, gives a single entry per CDR3 protein. The sample lists about 73,000 distinct CDR3 sequences, roughly 15% occurring once. Sequenced input: whole blood. Receptors originate from an adult who was a healthcare worker with PCR-confirmed SARS-CoV-2 infection or an uninfected control (not recorded which).

The rearrangement links TRBV20-1 to TRBJ2-6; D uncertain. V lost 2 bases to trimming and J lost 0 bases, with 8 bases between them. The CDR3 runs 15 residues. Germline V lookup: CDR1 DFQATT, CDR2 SNEGSKA (reference sequence). CDR3 in amino acids: CSARPVASGANVLTF. CDR3 DNA sequence: TGCAGTGCTAGACCAGTAGCCTCTGGGGCCAACGTCCTGACTTTC.

This clonotype was detected a few times. The chain recombines TRBV5-4 with TRBJ2-1; tentative D call: TRBD2 (6 bases). CDR1 is SGHNT, CDR2 YYREEE, per germline (reference sequence). Trimming cost V 6 bases and J 5 bases, with 21 bases left between them. The CDR3 runs to 16 residues. This CDR3 is CASTLTRASENNEQFF. CDR3 DNA sequence: TGTGCCAGCACCCTTACCCGGGCTAGCGAGAACAATGAGCAGTTCTTC.

The rearrangement joins TRBV12-3 or TRBV12-4 to TRBJ2-5; no definite D call. Trimming shortened V by 2 bases and J by 9 bases, and 19 bases separated the two germline ends. The CDR3 is made up of 15 amino acids. The chain's CDR3 is CASSLPRTSIGAQYF. DNA for the CDR3: TGTGCCAGCAGTTTACCCCGGACCAGTATTGGGGCCCAGTACTTC.

This clonotype was observed at least ten times. The chain links TRBV15 to TRBJ2-1; 9 bases agree with TRBD2. With 1 base clipped from V and 10 bases from J, the junction kept 5 bases outside the gene matches. Germline V gene data show CDR1 as LNHNV and CDR2 as YYDKDF (reference sequence). CDR3 length equals 14 residues. CDR3 sequence: CATSRGIGLAEQFF. CDR3 DNA: TGTGCCACCAGCAGAGGGATTGGACTAGCGGAGCAGTTCTTC.

The chain combines TRBV15 with TRBJ2-7, with TRBD1 identical over 12 bases. The CDR3 sequence is 21 residues long. V dropped 0 bases and J dropped 2; count of bases not matched to a gene: 17. Germline-derived CDR1 and CDR2 are LNHNV and YYDKDF (reference sequence). The CDR3 DNA reads as TGTGCCACCAGCAGAGATCATAGCGGGACAGGGGGCTCGGGCCCAACCTACGAGCAGTACTTC. Translating it yields CATSRDHSGTGGSGPTYEQYF. The variable domain in full, with the rest retrieved from reference TRBV15 and TRBJ2-7, is DAMVIQNPRYQVTQFGKPVTLSCSQTLNHNVMYWYQQKSSQAPKLLFHYYDKDFNNEADTPDNFQSRRPNTSFCFLDIRSPGLGDTAMYLCATSRDHSGTGGSGPTYEQYFGPGTRLTVT.

The chain is built from TRBV5-1 and TRBJ1-2; D unclear. Germline V lookup: CDR1 SGHRS, CDR2 YFSETQ. The V end was cut by 5 bases, the J end by 2 bases, with 10 bases between. The CDR3 is made up of 13 amino acids. The CDR3 nucleotides are TGCGCCAGCAGTGTTACCCAGAACTATGGCTACACCTTC. Amino acids: CASSVTQNYGYTF.

The genes are TRBV6-6 and TRBJ1-5; D unresolved. Trimming removed 6 bases at V and 0 bases at J, with 12 bases between. The length of the CDR3 is 15 residues. Germline V gene lookup returns CDR1 MNHNY and CDR2 SVGAGI (reference sequence). The CDR3 DNA reads as TGTGCCAGCAGGAAAGACAAGAATAGCAATCAGCCCCAGCATTTT. Its protein product is CASRKDKNSNQPQHF.

This clonotype was counted only a few times. This chain links TRBV12-3 or TRBV12-4 with TRBJ2-7; TRBD1 matches at 8 bases. The V segment lost 10 bases and the J segment 0 bases; nucleotides outside the gene matches: 5. The CDR3 is made up of 13 amino acids. CDR3 DNA: TGTGCCAATTACAGGGGGTCCTCCTACGAGCAGTACTTC. Encoded protein: CANYRGSSYEQYF.

This clonotype was seen only a few times. The chain combines TRBV5-8 with TRBJ2-1, with TRBD2 identical over 10 bases. Germline V gene data show CDR1 as SGHTS and CDR2 as YDEGEE. V was clipped by 1 base and J by 7 bases; unmatched bases: 5. The CDR3 consists of 15 residues. The CDR3 sequence: CASSLYSGGVNEQFF. CDR3 sequence (DNA): TGTGCCAGCAGCTTGTACAGCGGGGGGGTTAATGAGCAGTTCTTC.

This clonotype was seen only a few times. The CDR3 protein is CSARLPYSNQPQHF. The CDR3 region has the DNA TGCAGTGCTAGATTACCTTATAGCAATCAGCCCCAGCATTTT. The genes are TRBV20-1 and TRBJ1-5; D remains ambiguous. The V gene lost 2 bases and the J gene lost 0 bases, with 8 bases spanning the gap. The CDR3 is made up of 14 amino acids. CDR1 DFQATT and CDR2 SNEGSKA come from the germline V gene (reference sequence).

This clonotype showed up many times. The chain couples TRBV11-2 to TRBJ2-1, with 14 nucleotides matching TRBD2. Germline V gives CDR1 SGHAT, CDR2 FQNNGV. This CDR3 is 17 amino acids long. V shed 5 bases and J 5 bases; nucleotides not matched to a gene: 8. CDR3 residues: CASSPNGLAGGNNEQFF. The CDR3 DNA reads as TGTGCCAGCAGCCCCAACGGACTAGCGGGGGGAAACAATGAGCAGTTCTTC.

This clonotype was observed at least ten times. The rearrangement joins TRBV10-1 to TRBJ2-5; 11 nucleotides line up with TRBD2. The CDR3 is 16 residues long. J lost 2 bases, V lost 5 bases, and 7 bases had no gene match. CDR1 is WNHNN, CDR2 SYGVQD, per germline (reference sequence). The DNA for the CDR3 is TGCGCCAGCAGTCTCACGACTAGCGGGGTTCAAGAGACCCAGTACTTC. Encoded protein: CASSLTTSGVQETQYF.

In its sample, this clonotype was seen a few times. This chain joins TRBV29-1 and TRBJ2-1; tentatively, D is TRBD1 (6 bases). V lost 1 base to trimming and J lost 9 bases, with 13 bases between them. This CDR3 region has 13 residues. Germline loops: CDR1 SQVTM, CDR2 ANQGSEA. CDR3 coding DNA: TGCAGCGTTGAAGCCACAGGGTTTGGTGAGCAGTTCTTC. It yields the protein CSVEATGFGEQFF.

This clonotype was detected many times. The chain carries TRBV6-2 or TRBV6-3 and TRBJ2-6, with a tentative D call TRBD2 (5 bases). V was clipped by 5 bases and J by 2 bases, with 10 bases between them. Germline V gives CDR1 MNHEY, CDR2 SVGEGT. The length of the CDR3 is 15 residues. The CDR3 DNA follows: TGTGCCAGCAGTCCTACTAGTACTGGGGCCAACGTCCTGACTTTC. It yields the protein CASSPTSTGANVLTF.

This clonotype was observed at least ten times. CDR3 DNA: TGTGCCAGCAGTTACCCCGCCGCAGGGCCCGCTAACTATGGCTACACCTTC. This encodes CASSYPAAGPANYGYTF. V gene TRBV6-6 combines with J gene TRBJ1-2, with TRBD1 as a possible D gene (5 bases). Germline lookup yields CDR1 MNHNY and CDR2 SVGAGI (reference sequence). V dropped 2 bases and J dropped 0 bases, with 16 bases sitting between them. This CDR3 spans 17 amino acids.

This clonotype occurred a few times. This chain links TRBV6-6 with TRBJ1-3; the D is unclear. Germline-derived CDR1 and CDR2 are MNHNY and SVGAGI (reference sequence). The CDR3 totals 15 residues. Trimming removed 2 bases from V and 0 bases from J, with 8 bases in between. CDR3 coding DNA: TGTGCCAGCAGTTACGGGCAGAACTCTGGAAACACCATATATTTT. Translation: CASSYGQNSGNTIYF.

This clonotype was picked up many times. The rearrangement uses TRBV9 and TRBJ2-7; no clear D. V gave up 5 bases and J gave up 6 bases, with 18 bases separating them. The germline V gene has CDR1 SGDLS and CDR2 YYNGEE. This CDR3 spans 14 amino acids. The CDR3 sequence: CASSRTAQKGEQYF. The CDR3 nucleotides read TGTGCCAGCAGTCGTACGGCCCAGAAGGGCGAGCAGTACTTC.